The 21 T cell receptor beta chains below come from one sample, sequenced in a study of cytomegalovirus exposure and HLA in healthy donors. PCR primers comprised 60 Vbeta and 13 Jbeta primers. The table came from immunoSEQ multiplex PCR; TCRdb's copy has only in-frame clones and leaves some out. The sample records roughly 67,000 clones, less than 80% being singletons. The specimen sequenced was PBMCs. The receptors were gathered from a man in his fifties or sixties in good health and CMV-seropositive.

This clone was seen a handful of times. The rearrangement uses TRBV7-2 and TRBJ2-7; TRBD2 agrees at 9 bases. The ends lost 1 base at V and 7 bases at J; junction bases unmatched: 8. The CDR3 is made up of 15 amino acids. The V gene's germline CDR1 is SGHTA and CDR2 FQGNSA. CDR3 in amino acids: CASSLVPSGTGEQYF. Here the CDR3 DNA reads TGTGCCAGCAGCTTAGTTCCTAGCGGGACGGGAGAGCAGTACTTC.

The CDR3 loop is CASSFDGQGYEQYF. CDR3 sequence (DNA): TGCGCCAGCAGCTTTGACGGACAGGGCTACGAGCAGTACTTC. The J gene is TRBJ2-7, the V gene TRBV5-1, with 8 nucleotides matching TRBD1. Trimming took 2 bases from V and 3 from J; bases not matched to a gene: 4. The CDR3 contains 14 residues. Germline CDR1 SGHRS, CDR2 YFSETQ.

This chain joins TRBV4-1 and TRBJ1-2; D is possibly TRBD1 (6 bases). The V and J ends lost 3 bases and 4 bases respectively, with 15 bases between them. Per germline, CDR1 MGHRA and CDR2 YSYEKL. The CDR3 has 15 residues. The CDR3 DNA reads as TGCGCCAGCAGCCACCCCTGGACAGCAGTCTATGGCTACACCTTC. Its translation is CASSHPWTAVYGYTF.

The chain combines TRBV29-1 with TRBJ2-1; D gene ambiguous. CDR1 SQVTM and CDR2 ANQGSEA come from the germline V gene. This CDR3 region has 13 residues. V was trimmed by 1 base and J by 10 bases, leaving 14 bases between them. The CDR3 nucleotides read TGCAGCGTTGAAGCCCAGGCCCACTTAGAGCAGTTCTTC. Its protein product is CSVEAQAHLEQFF.

The rearrangement joins TRBV6-6 to TRBJ2-3, with 9 bases matching TRBD2. Unmatched junction bases numbered 8, after V lost 7 bases and J lost 3 bases. Germline assignment: CDR1 MNHNY and CDR2 SVGAGI (reference sequence). The CDR3 sequence is 15 residues long. CDR3 protein: CASTNPAGGTDTQYF. CDR3 sequence (DNA): TGTGCCAGCACAAACCCAGCGGGAGGAACAGATACGCAGTATTTT.

The rearrangement joins TRBV5-1 to TRBJ1-2; 10 positions match TRBD1. Trimming cost V 0 bases and J 5 bases; bases outside gene matches: 7. Germline-derived CDR1 and CDR2 are SGHRS and YFSETQ. This CDR3 spans 16 amino acids. CDR3 region: CASSLGGTGVQYGYTF. The CDR3, as DNA: TGCGCCAGCAGCTTGGGGGGGACAGGGGTACAATATGGCTACACCTTC.

This clone has just a few counts. The V call is TRBV19, the J call TRBJ1-2; D possibly corresponds to TRBD1 (5 bases). This CDR3 has 14 residues. Trimming stripped 4 bases from V and 8 bases from J, with 17 bases between. CDR1 and CDR2 from the germline V gene are LNHDA and SQIVND (reference sequence). DNA for the CDR3: TGTGCCAGTAGTACCACAGGCCATTATTTGGGCTACACCTTC. Protein product: CASSTTGHYLGYTF.

The chain uses TRBV6-1 and TRBJ1-5, with 9 bases that match TRBD1. The trim removed 4 bases at V and 2 bases at J, leaving 6 bases unmatched. The CDR3 has 16 residues. Germline V CDR1 and CDR2: MNHNS, SASEGT. The CDR3 is CASSVQGALGNQPQHF. CDR3 nucleotides: TGTGCCAGCAGTGTACAGGGGGCTTTGGGCAATCAGCCCCAGCATTTT.

The rearrangement uses TRBV27 and TRBJ2-2; 10 positions match TRBD2. This CDR3 contains 15 residues. V was clipped by 3 bases and J by 7 bases; unmatched bases: 5. Germline CDR1 is MNHEY and CDR2 is SMNVEV (reference sequence). CDR3 loop: CASSFLAGASGELFF. CDR3 in DNA: TGTGCCAGCAGTTTCCTAGCGGGAGCTAGCGGGGAGCTGTTTTTT.

The chain carries TRBV15 and TRBJ2-7, with D tentatively TRBD2 (5 bases). Germline loops: CDR1 LNHNV, CDR2 YYDKDF (reference sequence). Trimming left V 0 bases short and J 3 bases short, with 15 bases between. The CDR3 runs to 16 residues. CDR3 amino acids: CATSRDPGIGDYEQYF. The CDR3 coding sequence is TGTGCCACCAGCAGAGATCCGGGGATCGGGGACTACGAGCAGTACTTC.

This clone was found a few times. The chain uses TRBV6-5 and TRBJ2-1, with TRBD1 matching 9 bases. Germline lookup yields CDR1 MNHEY and CDR2 SVGAGI. Trimming cost V 6 bases and J 9 bases; bases outside gene matches: 6. CDR3 length: 13 amino acids. DNA of the CDR3: TGTGCCAGCAGAGGGACAGGGTTCACTGAGCAGTTCTTC. Its protein product is CASRGTGFTEQFF.

This rearrangement joins TRBV4-1 to TRBJ2-1; a weak D match, TRBD2 (5 bases). The germline V gene has CDR1 MGHRA and CDR2 YSYEKL. V was pared by 0 bases and J by 8 bases, with 14 bases between. The CDR3 covers 15 residues. Here the CDR3 reads CASSQEGSVGDEQFF. CDR3 bases: TGCGCCAGCAGCCAAGAGGGGAGCGTAGGCGATGAGCAGTTCTTC.

This sequence joins TRBV5-6 and TRBJ1-3, with D hard to call. V was cut by 4 bases and J by 0 bases, with 8 bases left in between. Germline V gene sequence: CDR1 SGHDT, CDR2 YYEEEE. The CDR3 is 14 residues long. Written as DNA, the CDR3 is TGTGCCAGCAGCCCCGGACTCTCTGGAAACACCATATATTTT. Translation gives CASSPGLSGNTIYF.

The J gene is TRBJ2-2, the V gene TRBV6-5; D uncertain. Per the germline V gene, CDR1 is MNHEY and CDR2 is SVGAGI. This CDR3 has 14 amino acids. V was clipped by 6 bases and J by 5 bases, with 13 bases between them. The chain's CDR3 is CASRSPPLTGELFF. The CDR3 DNA sequence: TGTGCCAGCAGGAGCCCTCCCCTTACCGGGGAGCTGTTTTTT.

The rearrangement links TRBV11-2 to TRBJ2-7; TRBD2 is a possible D gene (6 bases). CDR1 and CDR2 from the germline V gene are SGHAT and FQNNGV. This CDR3 has 15 residues. V was cut by 0 bases and J by 3 bases, with 12 bases left in between. This chain's CDR3 is CASSLDREPNYEQYF. CDR3 bases: TGTGCCAGCAGCTTAGATCGGGAGCCAAACTACGAGCAGTACTTC.

V gene TRBV6-6 combines with J gene TRBJ1-6, with a tentative D call TRBD1 (6 bases). The V gene lost 8 bases and the J gene lost 5 bases, with 7 bases spanning the gap. This CDR3 has 12 residues. Germline V gene sequence: CDR1 MNHNY, CDR2 SVGAGI (reference sequence). For the CDR3, the DNA is TGTGCCAGCCAGGGGAATAATTCACCCCTCCACTTT. Its translation: CASQGNNSPLHF.

The genes are TRBV11-3 and TRBJ1-2; no definite D call. Trimming took off 3 bases at V and 10 bases at J, with 12 bases between the two ends. This CDR3 contains 12 residues. CDR1 SGHNT and CDR2 YENEEA come from the germline V gene. CDR3: CASSLNGFFYTF. In DNA form, the CDR3 reads TGTGCCAGCAGCTTGAACGGGTTCTTCTACACCTTC.

CDR3 nucleotides: TGTGCCAGCAGTTTGGGACTAGCGGGAGGGCCTTCGGGCACCGGGGAGCTGTTTTTT. It translates to CASSLGLAGGPSGTGELFF. This chain links TRBV27 with TRBJ2-2; 16 nucleotides agree with TRBD2. Germline V gives CDR1 MNHEY, CDR2 SMNVEV (reference sequence). This CDR3 spans 19 amino acids. The V segment lost 3 bases and the J segment 4 bases; nucleotides outside the gene matches: 8.

This chain connects TRBV2 to TRBJ1-4; unclear D gene. The CDR3 runs to 17 residues. Trimming pared 6 bases from V and 6 bases from J, leaving 23 bases between. Germline CDR1 SNHLY, CDR2 FYNNEI. Written as DNA, the CDR3 is TGTGCCAGCAGGACCCAAAACGTTATAGGGAGGCATGAAAAACTGTTTTTT. Translation gives CASRTQNVIGRHEKLFF.

The chain is built from TRBV5-5 and TRBJ1-1; D is perhaps TRBD1 (6 bases). The CDR3 has 16 amino acids. Germline assignment: CDR1 SGHKS and CDR2 YYEKEE (reference sequence). V lost 2 bases and J 0 bases, leaving 14 bases between the germline ends. In DNA form, the CDR3 reads TGTGCCAGCAGCTTAATGGGGGCGACGATGAACACTGAAGCTTTCTTT. Amino acid sequence: CASSLMGATMNTEAFF.

The CDR3 sequence: CASSPTSGRHNEQFF. CDR3 in DNA: TGTGCCAGCAGCCCGACTAGCGGGAGACACAATGAGCAGTTCTTC. The chain combines TRBV4-2 with TRBJ2-1; 12 bases match TRBD2. Germline lookup yields CDR1 LGHNA and CDR2 YNFKEQ. The CDR3 loop spans 15 amino acids. J gave up 5 bases and V 4 bases, and 3 bases lay outside the gene matches.